The next 9 T cell receptor beta chains were all read from a single sample in a study of T cells in Graves' hyperthyroidism and ophthalmopathy. TCR beta CDR3 region amplification was performed from RNA transcripts. HTBI primers were employed in a first-round RT-PCR of the TCR CDR3. From the multiplex PCR reads, TCRdb called clonotypes with MiXCR, one entry per CDR3 protein. The sample yields about 600,000 distinct CDR3 sequences, approximately 15% seen once. Material for sequencing was blood. The source of these receptors is a woman younger than 35 with Graves' ophthalmopathy.

In this sample, this clonotype turned up many times. The chain joins TRBV2 to TRBJ1-5; possibly TRBD1 for D (5 bases). Looked up from germline, CDR1 is SNHLY and CDR2 is FYNNEI. The CDR3 runs to 14 residues. V lost 3 bases to trimming and J lost 2 bases, with 8 bases between them. The CDR3 nucleotides read TGTGCCAGCAGTGAGGACATGGGCAATCAGCCCCAGCATTTT. As protein: CASSEDMGNQPQHF. Complete variable domain (other parts from reference TRBV2 and TRBJ1-5): EPEVTQTPSHQVTQMGQEVILRCVPISNHLYFYWYRQILGQKVEFLVSFYNNEISEKSEIFDDQFSVERPDGSNFTLKIRSTKLEDSAMYFCASSEDMGNQPQHFGDGTRLSIL.

V is TRBV2 and J is TRBJ2-1; maybe TRBD1 (6 bases). The germline gives CDR1 SNHLY, CDR2 FYNNEI. The CDR3 contains 13 residues. Deletions cut 8 bases from V and 10 bases from J, with 18 bases between. The CDR3 protein is CASGGQGPPEQFF. The CDR3 coding sequence is TGTGCCAGCGGAGGTCAGGGGCCTCCGGAGCAGTTCTTC.

This clonotype has more than one count but fewer than ten. The chain uses TRBV4-2 and TRBJ2-3; unclear D gene. Germline CDR1 reads LGHNA; CDR2 reads YNFKEQ. Trimming cost V 0 bases and J 7 bases, with 8 bases left between them. The CDR3 is 13 residues long. CDR3 coding DNA: TGTGCCAGCAGCCAAGACCACCCAAATACGCAGTATTTT. This encodes CASSQDHPNTQYF.

This clonotype was counted ten times or more. The chain is built from TRBV4-3 and TRBJ2-7, with D perhaps matching TRBD2 (6 bases). This CDR3 region has 15 residues. The V end was cut by 3 bases, the J end by 0 bases, with 12 bases between. The germline gives CDR1 LGHNA, CDR2 YSLEER. The CDR3 nucleotides read TGCGCCAGCAGCCAGGAGGGGAGTTCCTCCTACGAGCAGTACTTC. Its translation: CASSQEGSSSYEQYF.

The CDR3 region is CASSLGTGGPETQYF. The CDR3 DNA sequence: TGTGCCAGCAGTCTGGGGACAGGGGGCCCAGAGACCCAGTACTTC. This sequence joins TRBV6-2 or TRBV6-3 and TRBJ2-5; 12 nucleotides line up with TRBD1. There are 15 residues in the CDR3. Germline V gene lookup returns CDR1 MNHEY and CDR2 SVGEGT. V lost 5 bases, J lost 4 bases, and 5 bases stayed unmatched.

The chain combines TRBV29-1 with TRBJ1-2, with 10 nucleotides matching TRBD1. The germline CDR1 and CDR2 sequences are SQVTM and ANQGSEA. J gave up 0 bases and V 7 bases, and 8 bases lay outside the gene matches. This CDR3 spans 15 amino acids. DNA of the CDR3: TGCAGCGGAGGGGGGGGGACAGGGGCTAACTATGGCTACACCTTC. This encodes CSGGGGTGANYGYTF.

V usage is TRBV11-1 and J usage is TRBJ2-7; D not resolved. The CDR3 length is 14 residues. Trimming removed 1 base from V and 2 bases from J, with 9 bases in between. Germline lookup yields CDR1 SGHAT and CDR2 FQDESV (reference sequence). The DNA for the CDR3 is TGTGCCAGCAGCTTAGAGAGGTACCCCTACGAGCAGTACTTC. Translation: CASSLERYPYEQYF.

This clonotype was detected only a few times. The V call is TRBV19, the J call TRBJ1-4, with D maybe TRBD1 (6 bases). From germline, CDR1 is LNHDA and CDR2 SQIVND (reference sequence). CDR3 length: 15 amino acids. V was pared by 5 bases and J by 2 bases, with 12 bases between. The CDR3 here is CASSATGMTNEKLFF. The CDR3 nucleotides are TGTGCCAGTAGTGCTACAGGGATGACTAATGAAAAACTGTTTTTT.

This clonotype was seen at least ten times. The genes are TRBV19 and TRBJ2-5; tentatively, D is TRBD1 or TRBD2 (5 bases each). Germline CDR1 is LNHDA and CDR2 is SQIVND (reference sequence). The CDR3 runs 15 residues. Trimming took 3 bases from V and 5 from J, leaving 16 bases between them. For the CDR3, the DNA is TGTGCCAGTAGTATTACAGGAGGAGGAAAGGAGACCCAGTACTTC. Amino acid sequence: CASSITGGGKETQYF.